Below, 7 T cell receptor beta chains from the same sample are listed, as sequenced in a study of patients and donors after allogeneic stem cell transplantation. MiXCR was run by TCRdb on the RT-PCR reads, yielding one entry per CDR3 protein. The sample lists 20,000 or so distinct CDR3 sequences, 4.5% to 5% seen once, with roughly 40% in the top ten. The sequencing sample was made of blood, either unsorted or a sorted T cell fraction (not recorded which). These receptors were obtained from a human donor who was either an allogeneic HSCT recipient or a stem cell or donor lymphocyte infusion donor (not recorded which). It is not recorded whose cells these are; they may come from a transplant donor.

This clonotype was seen many times. The chain has TRBV5-1 and TRBJ2-1; 8 bases are a match to TRBD2. Looked up from germline, CDR1 is SGHRS and CDR2 is YFSETQ. The CDR3 is 16 residues long. With V trimmed by 4 bases and J by 3 bases, 9 bases remained unmatched. The CDR3 sequence is CASSGGSGNLYNEQFF. The CDR3 DNA follows: TGCGCCAGCAGCGGGGGTAGCGGGAACCTCTACAATGAGCAGTTCTTC.

This clonotype was seen at least ten times. This chain uses TRBV20-1 with TRBJ2-1; D call uncertain. The CDR3 extends over 14 amino acids. Germline V CDR1 and CDR2: DFQATT, SNEGSKA (reference sequence). The V end was cut by 3 bases, the J end by 2 bases, with 11 bases between. CDR3 amino acids: CSARDGVPYNEQFF. The CDR3 DNA is TGCAGTGCTAGGGATGGGGTACCCTACAATGAGCAGTTCTTC.

The table lists this clonotype with many counts. This chain uses TRBV28 with TRBJ2-2; 7 bases fit TRBD2. The V segment lost 7 bases and the J segment 7 bases; nucleotides outside the gene matches: 9. Germline values: CDR1 MDHEN, CDR2 SYDVKM. There are 14 residues in the CDR3. CDR3 sequence (DNA): TGTGCCAGCACCCTCACTAGCGCCAGCGGGGAGCTGTTTTTT. The encoded protein is CASTLTSASGELFF. Full variable domain (rest looked up from reference TRBV28 and TRBJ2-2): DVKVTQSSRYLVKRTGEKVFLECVQDMDHENMFWYRQDPGLGLRLIYFSYDVKMKEKGDIPEGYSVSREKKERFSLILESASTNQTSMYLCASTLTSASGELFFGEGSRLTVL.

The table lists this clonotype with many counts. The chain carries TRBV28 and TRBJ1-5, with D possibly TRBD1 on 5 matching bases. Germline V gene data show CDR1 as MDHEN and CDR2 as SYDVKM. V lost 8 bases to trimming and J lost 2 bases, with 13 bases between them. The CDR3 runs to 14 residues. The CDR3, as DNA: TGTGCCAGCCGAAGCGGGGCCCGCAATCAGCCCCAGCATTTT. As protein: CASRSGARNQPQHF.

At least ten counts were recorded for this clonotype. This rearrangement joins TRBV7-9 to TRBJ2-1; 10 nucleotides line up with TRBD2. The germline V gene has CDR1 SEHNR and CDR2 FQNEAQ (reference sequence). V lost 1 base, J lost 7 bases, and 7 bases stayed unmatched. The CDR3 sequence is 16 residues long. The CDR3 bases are TGTGCCAGCAGCTTAGACGGTAGCGGGAGGTGGAATGAGCAGTTCTTC. The encoded protein is CASSLDGSGRWNEQFF.

This clonotype was seen at least ten times. The chain is built from TRBV29-1 and TRBJ2-3; 10 bases fit TRBD2. The CDR3 spans 15 residues. Trimming removed 3 bases from V and 2 bases from J; junction bases left unmatched: 5. Looked up from germline, CDR1 is SQVTM and CDR2 is ANQGSEA. The CDR3 nucleotides are TGCAGCGTTGAGCTAGCGGGGGAGGTCACAGATACGCAGTATTTT. Protein sequence: CSVELAGEVTDTQYF.

As concerns this clonotype: No DNA is shown, since the ends of the CDR3 on it are uncertain; the CDR3 is the one TCRdb lists. CDR3 amino acids: CATQGVGQGAETQYF. The J gene is TRBJ2-5, the V gene TRBV21-1; the listed D gene, TRBD1, was not tested against the DNA. TRBV21-1 is reported as a pseudogene. The CDR3 totals 15 residues, both ends included.